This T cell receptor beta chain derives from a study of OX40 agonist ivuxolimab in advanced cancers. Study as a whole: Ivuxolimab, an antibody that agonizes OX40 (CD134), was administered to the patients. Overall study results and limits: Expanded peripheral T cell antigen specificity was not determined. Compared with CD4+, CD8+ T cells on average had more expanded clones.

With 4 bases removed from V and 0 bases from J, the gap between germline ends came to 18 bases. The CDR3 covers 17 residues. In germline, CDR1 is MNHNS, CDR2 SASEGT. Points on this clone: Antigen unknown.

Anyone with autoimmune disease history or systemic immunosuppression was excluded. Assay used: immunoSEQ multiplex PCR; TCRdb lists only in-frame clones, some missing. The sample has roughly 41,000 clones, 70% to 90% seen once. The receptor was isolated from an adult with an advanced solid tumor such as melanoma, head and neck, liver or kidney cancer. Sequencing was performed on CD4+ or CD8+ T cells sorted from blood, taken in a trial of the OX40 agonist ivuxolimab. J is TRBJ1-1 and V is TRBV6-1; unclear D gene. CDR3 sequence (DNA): TGTGCCAGCAGTGGACCCCGGGCGGCTAACATGAACACTGAAGCTTTCTTT. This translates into CASSGPRAANMNTEAFF.